This TCR beta chain appears in the sequencing data of a study of technical replicates of blood from several donors. This CDR3 region has 13 residues. Germline V CDR1 and CDR2: SQVTM, ANQGSEA. The junction had 5 bases not matched to a gene; V was cut back by 7 bases and J by 4 bases. Data came from immunoSEQ multiplex PCR; TCRdb stores just in-frame clones and leaves some out. The sample has about 74,000 clones; about 81% are singletons. The gene calls are TRBV29-1 and TRBJ1-5, with 9 nucleotides matching TRBD1. Material for sequencing was PBMCs. The clonotype comes from a human donor in good health. Some clones in this sample may be carry-over from other donors' samples. The CDR3 DNA reads TGCAGCGCCGGGACAGGGAAAAATCAGCCCCAGCATTTT. Translation: CSAGTGKNQPQHF.